A single T cell receptor (beta chain) is shown here with its context. The antigen is unknown. This entry belongs to a study of cytomegalovirus exposure and HLA in healthy donors. Study-level points and caveats: Serostatus for CMV was the only available immune exposure information. One cluster of highly shared sequence variants probably arose as a sequencing artifact.

This PCR relied on a set of 60 Vbeta primers and 13 Jbeta primers. Repertoires were generated with immunoSEQ multiplex PCR, while TCRdb's copy carries only in-frame clones and drops some. The sample carries around 76,000 clones, more than 65% recorded once. Germline CDR1 and CDR2: LNHDA and SQIVND (reference sequence). V shed 5 bases and J 6 bases; nucleotides not matched to a gene: 13. This CDR3 has 15 amino acids. The chain joins TRBV19 to TRBJ2-7, with 7 bases fitting TRBD1. The sequencing input was PBMCs. This receptor was taken from a middle-aged woman in good health and CMV-seropositive. In DNA, the CDR3 is TGTGCCAGTAGTTCGGCCGGGACAGCCCTCGCCGAGCAGTACTTC. Amino acid sequence: CASSSAGTALAEQYF.